The source of this T cell receptor (beta chain) is a study of CD8 T cells in ankylosing spondylitis. The V and J ends lost 3 bases and 4 bases respectively, with 9 bases between them. CDR1 and CDR2 (germline): KGHSH, LQKENI. The CDR3 runs 13 residues. Broader study findings: Characteristic, it appeared, of ankylosing spondylitis blood was a TCR beta motif of seven or eight highly homologous variants. From matched ankylosing spondylitis synovial fluid, disease-linked clones were reportedly recovered at significantly enriched levels. Relatively rare in peripheral blood, disease-linked clones were also CD8+. Earlier studies detected some motif variants in reactive arthritis synovial fluid and blood.

A note on this clonotype: Its antigen is unknown.

TCRdb used MiXCR to reprocess the 5' RACE reads, holding one entry per CDR3 protein. Of roughly 280,000 distinct CDR3 sequences listed, over 15% were seen once; the top ten hold around 8%. Sequencing used blood, either unsorted or a sorted T cell fraction (not recorded which). This clonotype was obtained from a male donor with ankylosing spondylitis or in good health (not recorded which). This sequence joins TRBV18 and TRBJ1-1; D perhaps matches TRBD1 (5 bases). The CDR3 region is CASSPETGTEAFF. The CDR3 DNA reads TGTGCCAGCTCACCGGAAACAGGCACTGAAGCTTTCTTT. The whole variable domain, filled in from reference TRBV18 and TRBJ1-1, reads NAGVMQNPRHLVRRRGQEARLRCSPMKGHSHVYWYRQLPEEGLKFMVYLQKENIIDESGMPKERFSAEFPKEGPSILRIQQVVRGDSAAYFCASSPETGTEAFFGQGTRLTVV.